These 25 T cell receptor beta chains share one sample of origin, sequenced in a study of a mutant IDH1 vaccine in newly diagnosed glioma. Sequencing was performed with immunoSEQ multiplex PCR; in TCRdb, only in-frame clones are kept and a portion is missing. The sample includes about 98,000 clones, approximately 90% of them seen just once. The time point denotes: baseline, week 1 (first vaccination visit). Treatment of the sample: pre-vaccination baseline after standard-of-care therapy. Sequencing used PBMCs, obtained from a glioma patient treated with radiotherapy, temozolomide or both. These receptors all come from a woman aged 45-59 years with glioma.

The chain combines TRBV27 with TRBJ2-7; 9 bases are shared with TRBD2. Germline CDR1 and CDR2: MNHEY and SMNVEV (reference sequence). J was trimmed by 5 bases and V by 6 bases; bases with no gene match: 5. The CDR3 consists of 13 residues. The CDR3 region is CASRASGTDEQYF. The CDR3 DNA reads as TGTGCCAGCAGGGCTAGCGGGACAGACGAGCAGTACTTC.

The V gene is TRBV19, the J gene TRBJ2-5; D is possibly TRBD1 or TRBD2 (5 bases each). V lost 5 bases, J lost 4 bases, and 17 bases lay in between. Germline assignment: CDR1 LNHDA and CDR2 SQIVND (reference sequence). The CDR3 is 15 amino acids. CDR3 in DNA: TGTGCCAGTAGTCCCTGGGGGAGCGGTAGAGAGACCCAGTACTTC. Encoded protein: CASSPWGSGRETQYF. The whole variable domain, remainder taken from reference TRBV19 and TRBJ2-5, is DGGITQSPKYLFRKEGQNVTLSCEQNLNHDAMYWYRQDPGQGLRLIYYSQIVNDFQKGDIAEGYSVSREKKESFPLTVTSAQKNPTAFYLCASSPWGSGRETQYFGPGTRLLVL.

This chain uses TRBV28 with TRBJ2-7; D is undetermined. The V gene's germline CDR1 is MDHEN and CDR2 SYDVKM. The V end was cut by 3 bases, the J end by 4 bases, with 10 bases between. The CDR3 extends over 13 amino acids. The CDR3 loop is CASSFALQYEQYF. CDR3 DNA: TGTGCCAGCAGTTTCGCCCTCCAGTACGAGCAGTACTTC.

The V and J genes are TRBV5-4 and TRBJ1-1; TRBD1 agrees at 7 bases. V lost 2 bases and J lost 0; bases outside the gene matches: 4. The CDR3 is 15 residues long. From germline, CDR1 is SGHNT and CDR2 YYREEE (reference sequence). Here the CDR3 reads CASSLPGQMNTEAFF. As DNA, the CDR3 is TGTGCCAGCAGCTTACCGGGACAGATGAACACTGAAGCTTTCTTT.

V is TRBV5-1 and J is TRBJ2-2; D is possibly TRBD1 or TRBD2 (5 bases each). This CDR3 contains 15 residues. The V and J ends lost 4 bases and 1 base respectively, with 11 bases between them. Germline loops: CDR1 SGHRS, CDR2 YFSETQ. This CDR3 reads CASSDPGRNTGELFF. In nucleotides, the CDR3 is TGCGCCAGCAGCGATCCGGGGCGGAACACCGGGGAGCTGTTTTTT.

This clone was observed a few times. The chain is built from TRBV6-6 and TRBJ1-3; unclear D gene. This CDR3 is 14 amino acids long. V lost 6 bases and J lost 3, with 12 bases in between. CDR1 MNHNY and CDR2 SVGAGI come from the germline V gene (reference sequence). The CDR3 nucleotides read TGTGCCAGCAGCTACCCCCAGGATGGAAACACCATATATTTT. This translates into CASSYPQDGNTIYF.

As concerns this clone: The sample holds other DNA sequences that translate to the same CDR3. CDR3 coding DNA: TGTGCCAGCAGCGCTGGACAGAGCTCTGGAAACACCATATATTTT. This sequence encodes CASSAGQSSGNTIYF. This chain links TRBV9 with TRBJ1-3, with D maybe TRBD1 (6 bases). Trimming cost V 3 bases and J 0 bases, with 10 bases left between them. Germline values: CDR1 SGDLS, CDR2 YYNGEE. There are 15 residues in the CDR3.

The V gene is TRBV27, the J gene TRBJ2-3; D not certain. Trimming pared 3 bases from V and 0 bases from J, leaving 19 bases between. This CDR3 is built from 18 residues. Germline values: CDR1 MNHEY, CDR2 SMNVEV (reference sequence). The CDR3 loop is CASSFVAPGLSSTDTQYF. The CDR3 DNA follows: TGTGCCAGCAGTTTTGTCGCCCCCGGGCTTTCTAGCACAGATACGCAGTATTTT.

The CDR3: CASSPILNTGELFF. CDR3 nucleotides: TGCGCCAGCAGCCCGATCTTGAACACCGGGGAGCTGTTTTTT. The chain combines TRBV5-1 with TRBJ2-2; D unresolved. CDR1 SGHRS and CDR2 YFSETQ come from the germline V gene. The CDR3 runs 14 residues. V was pared by 4 bases and J by 1 base, with 8 bases between.

The V gene is TRBV14, the J gene TRBJ2-7, with 8 bases identical to TRBD2. Looked up from germline, CDR1 is SGHDN and CDR2 is FVKESK. The ends lost 4 bases at V and 0 bases at J; junction bases unmatched: 5. The CDR3 has 15 amino acids. The CDR3 DNA follows: TGTGCCAGCAGCCGAGTCACTAGCGGCTCCTACGAGCAGTACTTC. Translated, it gives CASSRVTSGSYEQYF.

The J gene is TRBJ2-5, the V gene TRBV28; TRBD2 is a possible D gene (5 bases). Germline CDR1 reads MDHEN; CDR2 reads SYDVKM. The CDR3 is 14 amino acids. Trimming cost V 8 bases and J 5 bases, with 18 bases left between them. The CDR3 DNA reads as TGTGCCAGCGTGGAGGCATCGAGTTGGGAGACCCAGTACTTC. Translation gives CASVEASSWETQYF. Using reference TRBV28 and TRBJ2-5 for the parts outside the CDR3, the full variable domain is DVKVTQSSRYLVKRTGEKVFLECVQDMDHENMFWYRQDPGLGLRLIYFSYDVKMKEKGDIPEGYSVSREKKERFSLILESASTNQTSMYLCASVEASSWETQYFGPGTRLLVL.

The chain recombines TRBV9 with TRBJ2-6; D is unresolved. The CDR3 covers 16 residues. Germline V lookup: CDR1 SGDLS, CDR2 YYNGEE. Between the trimmed V and J ends, which lost 0 bases and 0 bases, there was a span of 7 bases. CDR3 nucleotide sequence: TGTGCCAGCAGCGTAGATCAGCACTCTGGGGCCAACGTCCTGACTTTC. Translating gives CASSVDQHSGANVLTF.

V is TRBV11-2 and J is TRBJ2-6, with 9 bases matching TRBD1. The CDR3 is made up of 19 amino acids. V gave up 5 bases and J gave up 4 bases; unmatched junction bases: 15. CDR1 is SGHAT and CDR2 is FQNNGV in the germline V gene. CDR3 sequence reads: CASSPDRGAGMPGANVLTF. In nucleotides, the CDR3 is TGTGCCAGCAGCCCGGACAGGGGAGCCGGGATGCCCGGGGCCAACGTCCTGACTTTC.

The chain links TRBV29-1 to TRBJ2-2; D uncertain. Germline V gives CDR1 SQVTM, CDR2 ANQGSEA. The V end lost 4 bases, the J end lost 1 base, and 4 bases lay between the germline ends. The CDR3 spans 12 residues. The DNA for the CDR3 is TGCAGCGTTGGACAGAACACCGGGGAGCTGTTTTTT. It yields the protein CSVGQNTGELFF.

V is TRBV11-2 and J is TRBJ2-6; a weak D match, TRBD1 (5 bases). V was clipped by 0 bases and J by 0 bases, with 9 bases between them. The V gene's germline CDR1 is SGHAT and CDR2 FQNNGV. The CDR3 is 17 residues long. The DNA of the CDR3 is TGTGCCAGCAGCTTAGAGCAGGGTGTCTCTGGGGCCAACGTCCTGACTTTC. Amino acid sequence: CASSLEQGVSGANVLTF.

The genes are TRBV5-5 and TRBJ2-5; D uncertain. The J call may be in error: the DNA end matches TRBJ2-7 better. CDR3 length equals 13 residues. CDR1 is SGHKS, CDR2 YYEKEE, per germline (reference sequence). CDR3 sequence reads: CASSLGPTYEQYF. CDR3 bases: TGTGCCAGCAGCCTGGGTCCTACCTACGAGCAGTACTTC.

V is TRBV7-9 and J is TRBJ1-1; D is unclear. This CDR3 has 13 residues. Germline values: CDR1 SEHNR, CDR2 FQNEAQ (reference sequence). Trimming cost V 5 bases and J 4 bases, with 11 bases left between them. The CDR3 DNA is TGTGCCAGCAGCCTCCCGTCAGCCACTGAAGCTTTCTTT. Its protein product is CASSLPSATEAFF.

This rearrangement joins TRBV7-9 to TRBJ2-5; D possibly corresponds to TRBD2 (5 bases). The V end was cut by 2 bases, the J end by 2 bases, with 12 bases between. This CDR3 spans 15 amino acids. Germline CDR1 SEHNR, CDR2 FQNEAQ (reference sequence). This CDR3 reads CASSLLVTRQETQYF. Here the CDR3 DNA reads TGTGCCAGCAGCTTATTAGTAACTAGGCAAGAGACCCAGTACTTC.

The V gene is TRBV27, the J gene TRBJ2-1; maybe TRBD1 (6 bases). The V end was cut by 3 bases, the J end by 2 bases, with 14 bases between. Germline CDR1 is MNHEY and CDR2 is SMNVEV (reference sequence). CDR3 length: 16 residues. CDR3 in amino acids: CASSFLGTYTYNEQFF. CDR3 sequence (DNA): TGTGCCAGCAGTTTCCTCGGGACATACACCTACAATGAGCAGTTCTTC.

This clone was seen a handful of times. The chain employs TRBV7-9 and TRBJ2-7; maybe TRBD1 (6 bases). Per germline, CDR1 SEHNR and CDR2 FQNEAQ (reference sequence). The CDR3 totals 13 residues. The germline V and J ends were trimmed by 3 bases and 3 bases, with 9 bases remaining between them. CDR3 DNA sequence: TGTGCCAGCAGCTTCTTACAGGGCTACGAGCAGTACTTC. As protein: CASSFLQGYEQYF.

This chain connects TRBV10-3 to TRBJ2-3, with a possible D match to TRBD2 (6 bases). Germline lookup yields CDR1 ENHRY and CDR2 SYGVKD. Trimming left V 7 bases short and J 6 bases short, with 23 bases between. The CDR3 sequence is 16 residues long. CDR3 loop: CAIILLPSALMDTQYF. The CDR3 region has the DNA TGTGCCATCATTCTCCTACCTAGCGCTCTTATGGATACGCAGTATTTT.

CDR3 sequence (DNA): TGTGCCAGCTCACCAGAAAACCATTCGGGAGATGAAGCTTTCTTT. Protein sequence: CASSPENHSGDEAFF. The chain links TRBV18 to TRBJ1-1; the D is unclear. The CDR3 length is 15 residues. In germline, CDR1 is KGHSH, CDR2 LQKENI. V shed 2 bases and J shed 7 bases, with 17 bases lying between them.

This chain connects TRBV11-2 to TRBJ1-1; a possible D gene is TRBD1 (5 bases). V lost 1 base and J lost 5, with 8 bases in between. The germline V gene has CDR1 SGHAT and CDR2 FQNNGV. The CDR3 has 13 residues. CDR3 nucleotide sequence: TGTGCCAGCAGCTTAGGGGGGAGGACTGAAGCTTTCTTT. Translation: CASSLGGRTEAFF. Variable domain in full (rest from reference TRBV11-2 and TRBJ1-1): EAGVAQSPRYKIIEKRQSVAFWCNPISGHATLYWYQQILGQGPKLLIQFQNNGVVDDSQLPKDRFSAERLKGVDSTLKIQPAKLEDSAVYLCASSLGGRTEAFFGQGTRLTVV.

The chain joins TRBV6-1 to TRBJ2-7; 12 bases align to TRBD1. CDR3 length equals 14 residues. The V gene's germline CDR1 is MNHNS and CDR2 SASEGT. With 6 bases clipped from V and 6 bases from J, the junction kept 6 bases outside the gene matches. DNA of the CDR3: TGTGCCAGCAGCTCGGGACAGGGGGCTTTCGAGCAGTACTTC. The encoded protein is CASSSGQGAFEQYF.

This chain uses TRBV12-5 with TRBJ2-1; the match to TRBD2 covers 9 bases. V shed 2 bases and J 1 base; nucleotides not matched to a gene: 6. Germline lookup yields CDR1 LGHNT and CDR2 FRNRAP. The CDR3 contains 17 residues. The CDR3 DNA reads TGTGCTAGTGGTTTGTCCCCGACTAGCGGATCCTACAATGAGCAGTTCTTC. It yields the protein CASGLSPTSGSYNEQFF.